This T cell receptor (beta chain) came from a study of cytomegalovirus exposure and HLA in healthy donors. Looked up from germline, CDR1 is SGHAT and CDR2 is FQNNGV. The CDR3 covers 15 residues. A word on this clone: Its specificity is unknown.

Study findings and constraints: Many donors carried some public TCRs, although rarity characterized most TCR sequences. There was a cluster of highly shared sequence variants that was likely a sequencing artifact. Indistinguishable V segments, including TRBV6-2 and TRBV6-3, were excluded. Accurate prediction of most subjects' HLA-A and HLA-B alleles from TCR beta sequences was reported.

Both 60 Vbeta primers and 13 Jbeta primers went into the PCR. Sequencing used immunoSEQ multiplex PCR; TCRdb keeps in-frame clones, though not all of them. The sample lists 99,000 or so clones, approximately 70% occurring once. The chain employs TRBV11-2 and TRBJ2-5, with D tentatively TRBD1 (6 bases). TRBJ2-7 matches the DNA end more closely, so the J call is doubtful. Sequences were obtained from PBMCs. This clonotype was obtained from a man aged 25-45 years in good health and CMV-seronegative. CDR3 in amino acids: CASSLQGKGSYEQYF. DNA of the CDR3: TGTGCCAGCAGCCTCCAGGGGAAGGGATCCTACGAGCAGTACTTC.